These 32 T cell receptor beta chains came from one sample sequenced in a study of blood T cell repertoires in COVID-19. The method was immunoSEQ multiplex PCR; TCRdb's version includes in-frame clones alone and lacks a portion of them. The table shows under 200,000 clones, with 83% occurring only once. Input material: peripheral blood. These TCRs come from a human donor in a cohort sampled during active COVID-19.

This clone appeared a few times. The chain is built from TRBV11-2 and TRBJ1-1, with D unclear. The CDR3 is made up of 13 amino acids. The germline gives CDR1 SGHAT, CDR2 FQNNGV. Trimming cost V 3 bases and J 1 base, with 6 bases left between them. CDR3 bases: TGTGCCAGCAGCTTTTCAGGGAACACTGAAGCTTTCTTT. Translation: CASSFSGNTEAFF. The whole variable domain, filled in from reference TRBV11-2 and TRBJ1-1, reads EAGVAQSPRYKIIEKRQSVAFWCNPISGHATLYWYQQILGQGPKLLIQFQNNGVVDDSQLPKDRFSAERLKGVDSTLKIQPAKLEDSAVYLCASSFSGNTEAFFGQGTRLTVV.

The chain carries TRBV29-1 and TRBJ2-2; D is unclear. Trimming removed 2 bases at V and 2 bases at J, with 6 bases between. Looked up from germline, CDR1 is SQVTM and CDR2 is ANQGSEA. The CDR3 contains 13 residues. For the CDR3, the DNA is TGCAGCGTTGAACTACCCAACACCGGGGAGCTGTTTTTT. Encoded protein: CSVELPNTGELFF.

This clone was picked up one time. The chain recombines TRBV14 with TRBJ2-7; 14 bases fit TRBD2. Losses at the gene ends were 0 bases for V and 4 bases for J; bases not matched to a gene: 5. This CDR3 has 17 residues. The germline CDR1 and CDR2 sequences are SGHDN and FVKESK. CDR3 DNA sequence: TGTGCCAGCAGCCAAGATAGGGGGACTAGCGGGAGTTACGAGCAGTACTTC. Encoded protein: CASSQDRGTSGSYEQYF.

CDR3 sequence: CASSRIGGGYEQYF. The CDR3, as DNA: TGTGCCAGCTCACGAATTGGGGGAGGCTACGAGCAGTACTTC. The chain has TRBV18 and TRBJ2-7; the D gene is possibly TRBD2 (6 bases). Germline V gene lookup returns CDR1 KGHSH and CDR2 LQKENI. The V end lost 4 bases, the J end lost 3 bases, and 13 bases lay between the germline ends. CDR3 length: 14 amino acids.

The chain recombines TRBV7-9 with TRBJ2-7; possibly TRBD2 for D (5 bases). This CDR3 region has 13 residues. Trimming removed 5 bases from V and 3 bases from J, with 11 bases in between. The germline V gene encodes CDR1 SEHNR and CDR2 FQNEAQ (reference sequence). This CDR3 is CASSPTTYYEQYF. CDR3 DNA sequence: TGTGCCAGCAGCCCGACTACTTACTACGAGCAGTACTTC.

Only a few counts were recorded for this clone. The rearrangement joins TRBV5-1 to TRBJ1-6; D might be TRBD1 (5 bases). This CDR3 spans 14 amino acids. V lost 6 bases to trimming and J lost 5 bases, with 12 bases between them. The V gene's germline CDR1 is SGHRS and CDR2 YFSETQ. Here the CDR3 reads CASTVGGHNSPLHF. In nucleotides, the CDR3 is TGCGCCAGCACCGTCGGGGGACATAATTCACCCCTCCACTTT.

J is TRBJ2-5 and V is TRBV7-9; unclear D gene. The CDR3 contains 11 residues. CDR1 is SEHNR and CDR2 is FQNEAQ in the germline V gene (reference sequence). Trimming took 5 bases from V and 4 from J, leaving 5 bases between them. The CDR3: CASSPRETQYF. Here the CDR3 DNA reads TGTGCCAGCAGCCCCAGAGAGACCCAGTACTTC. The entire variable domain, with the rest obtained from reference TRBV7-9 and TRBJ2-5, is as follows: DTGVSQNPRHKITKRGQNVTFRCDPISEHNRLYWYRQTLGQGPEFLTYFQNEAQLEKSRLLSDRFSAERPKGSFSTLEIQRTEQGDSAMYLCASSPRETQYFGPGTRLLVL.

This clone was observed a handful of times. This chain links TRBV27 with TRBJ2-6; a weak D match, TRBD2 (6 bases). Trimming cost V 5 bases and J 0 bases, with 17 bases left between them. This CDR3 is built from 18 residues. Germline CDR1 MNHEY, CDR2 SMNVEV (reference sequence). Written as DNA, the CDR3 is TGTGCCAGCAGTCCTACCCCCACGGGGGTCTCTGGGGCCAACGTCCTGACTTTC. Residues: CASSPTPTGVSGANVLTF. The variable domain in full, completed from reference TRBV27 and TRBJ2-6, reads EAQVTQNPRYLITVTGKKLTVTCSQNMNHEYMSWYRQDPGLGLRQIYYSMNVEVTDKGDVPEGYKVSRKEKRNFPLILESPSPNQTSLYFCASSPTPTGVSGANVLTFGAGSRLTVL.

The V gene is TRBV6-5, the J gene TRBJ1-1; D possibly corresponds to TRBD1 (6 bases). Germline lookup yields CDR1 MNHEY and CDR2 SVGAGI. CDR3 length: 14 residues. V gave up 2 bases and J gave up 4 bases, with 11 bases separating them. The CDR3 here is CASSYPGQVTEAFF. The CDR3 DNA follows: TGTGCCAGCAGTTACCCGGGACAAGTCACTGAAGCTTTCTTT.

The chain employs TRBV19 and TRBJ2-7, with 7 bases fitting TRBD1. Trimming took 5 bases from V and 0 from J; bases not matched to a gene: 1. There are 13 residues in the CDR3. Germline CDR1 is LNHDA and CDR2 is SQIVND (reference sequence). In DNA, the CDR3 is TGTGCCAGTAGTCACAGGGGCTCCTACGAGCAGTACTTC. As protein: CASSHRGSYEQYF.

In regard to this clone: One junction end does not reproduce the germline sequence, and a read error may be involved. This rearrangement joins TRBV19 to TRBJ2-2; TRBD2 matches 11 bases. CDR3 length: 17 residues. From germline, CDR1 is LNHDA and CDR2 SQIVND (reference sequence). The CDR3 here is CASSLDSGGANTGELFF. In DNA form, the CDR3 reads TGTGCCAGTAGTCTAGATAGCGGGGGGGCGAACACCGGGGAGCTGTTTTTT.

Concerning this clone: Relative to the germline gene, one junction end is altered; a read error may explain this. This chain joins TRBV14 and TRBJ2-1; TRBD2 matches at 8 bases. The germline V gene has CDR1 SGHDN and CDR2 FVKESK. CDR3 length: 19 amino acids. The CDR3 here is CASSEDPPLLRGVYNEQFF. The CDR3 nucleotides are TGTGCCAGCAGCGAAGATCCGCCTTTGTTGCGGGGGGTTTACAATGAGCAGTTCTTC.

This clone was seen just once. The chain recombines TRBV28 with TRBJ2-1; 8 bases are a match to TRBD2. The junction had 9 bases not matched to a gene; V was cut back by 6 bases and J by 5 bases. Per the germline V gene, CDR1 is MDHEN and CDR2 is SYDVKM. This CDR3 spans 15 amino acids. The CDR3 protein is CASRPTGTRNNEQFF. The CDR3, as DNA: TGTGCCAGCAGGCCGACCGGGACTAGGAACAATGAGCAGTTCTTC.

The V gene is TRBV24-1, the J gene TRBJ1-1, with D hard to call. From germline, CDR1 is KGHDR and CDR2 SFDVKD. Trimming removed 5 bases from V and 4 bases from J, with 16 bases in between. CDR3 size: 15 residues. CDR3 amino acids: CATSGGPGFTTEAFF. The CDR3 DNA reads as TGTGCCACCAGTGGCGGGCCGGGGTTTACCACTGAAGCTTTCTTT.

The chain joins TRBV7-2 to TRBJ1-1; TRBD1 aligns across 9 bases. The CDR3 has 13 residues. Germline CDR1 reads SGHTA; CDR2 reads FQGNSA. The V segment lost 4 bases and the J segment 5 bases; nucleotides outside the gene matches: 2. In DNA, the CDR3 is TGTGCCAGCAGCTCCGGACAGGGGACTGAAGCTTTCTTT. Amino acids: CASSSGQGTEAFF.

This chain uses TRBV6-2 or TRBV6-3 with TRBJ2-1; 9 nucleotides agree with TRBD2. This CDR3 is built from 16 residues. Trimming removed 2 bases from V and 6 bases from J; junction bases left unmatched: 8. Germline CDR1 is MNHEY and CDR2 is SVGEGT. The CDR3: CASSYAGGLRFNEQFF. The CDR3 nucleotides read TGTGCCAGCAGTTACGCGGGGGGGCTCAGGTTCAATGAGCAGTTCTTC.

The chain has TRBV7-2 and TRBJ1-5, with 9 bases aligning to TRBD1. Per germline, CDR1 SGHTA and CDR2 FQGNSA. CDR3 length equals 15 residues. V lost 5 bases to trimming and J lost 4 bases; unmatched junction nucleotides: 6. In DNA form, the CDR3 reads TGTGCCAGCAGCGCCGGACAGGGGTCGAATCAGCCCCAGCATTTT. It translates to CASSAGQGSNQPQHF.

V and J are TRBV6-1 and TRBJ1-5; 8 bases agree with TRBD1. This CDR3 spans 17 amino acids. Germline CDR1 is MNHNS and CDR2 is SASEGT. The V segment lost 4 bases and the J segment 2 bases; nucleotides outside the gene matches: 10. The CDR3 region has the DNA TGTGCCAGCAGTGCCGGGACAGGCCGTCCAGGCAATCAGCCCCAGCATTTT. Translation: CASSAGTGRPGNQPQHF.

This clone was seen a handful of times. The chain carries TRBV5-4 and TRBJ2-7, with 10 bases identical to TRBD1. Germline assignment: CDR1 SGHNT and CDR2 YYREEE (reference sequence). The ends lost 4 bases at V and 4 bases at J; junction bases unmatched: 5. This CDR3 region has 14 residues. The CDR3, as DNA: TGTGCCAGCAGCATCGACAGGGGGCAGTACGAGCAGTACTTC. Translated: CASSIDRGQYEQYF.

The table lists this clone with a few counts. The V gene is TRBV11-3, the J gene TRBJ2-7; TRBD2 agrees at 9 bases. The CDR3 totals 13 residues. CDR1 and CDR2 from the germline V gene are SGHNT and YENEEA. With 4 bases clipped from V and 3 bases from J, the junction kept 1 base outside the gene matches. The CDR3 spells CASSSSGVYEQYF. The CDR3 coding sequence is TGTGCCAGCAGCTCTAGCGGGGTCTACGAGCAGTACTTC.

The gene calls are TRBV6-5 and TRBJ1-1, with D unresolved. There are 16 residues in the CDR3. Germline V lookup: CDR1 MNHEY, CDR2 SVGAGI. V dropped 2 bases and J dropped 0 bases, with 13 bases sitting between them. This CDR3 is CASSYDRVLMNTEAFF. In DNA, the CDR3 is TGTGCCAGCAGTTACGACCGGGTTCTTATGAACACTGAAGCTTTCTTT.

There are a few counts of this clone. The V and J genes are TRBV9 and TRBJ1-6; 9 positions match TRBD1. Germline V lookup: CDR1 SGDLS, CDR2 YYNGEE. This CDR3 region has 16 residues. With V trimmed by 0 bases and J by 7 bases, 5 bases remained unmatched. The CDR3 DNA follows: TGTGCCAGCAGCGTAGCTGGGACAGGGCTCAATTCACCCCTCCACTTT. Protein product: CASSVAGTGLNSPLHF.

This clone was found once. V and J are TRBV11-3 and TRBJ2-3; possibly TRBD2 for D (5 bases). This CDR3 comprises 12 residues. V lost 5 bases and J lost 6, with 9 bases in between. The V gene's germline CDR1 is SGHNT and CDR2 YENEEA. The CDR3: CASSPDSDTQYF. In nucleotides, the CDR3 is TGTGCCAGCAGCCCGGACTCGGATACGCAGTATTTT.

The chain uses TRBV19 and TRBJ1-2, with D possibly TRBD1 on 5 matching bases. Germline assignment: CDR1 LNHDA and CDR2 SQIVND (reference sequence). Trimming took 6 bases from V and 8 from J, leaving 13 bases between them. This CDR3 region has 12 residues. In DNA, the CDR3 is TGTGCCAGTAGGGAGCCACAGGTCGGCTACACCTTC. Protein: CASREPQVGYTF.

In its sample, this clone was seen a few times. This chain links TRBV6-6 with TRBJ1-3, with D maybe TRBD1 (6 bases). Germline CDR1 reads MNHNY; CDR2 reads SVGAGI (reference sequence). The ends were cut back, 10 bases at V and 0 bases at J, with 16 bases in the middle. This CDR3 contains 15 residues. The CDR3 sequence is CATHLGGRSGNTIYF. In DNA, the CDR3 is TGTGCCACCCACCTCGGGGGGCGCTCTGGAAACACCATATATTTT.

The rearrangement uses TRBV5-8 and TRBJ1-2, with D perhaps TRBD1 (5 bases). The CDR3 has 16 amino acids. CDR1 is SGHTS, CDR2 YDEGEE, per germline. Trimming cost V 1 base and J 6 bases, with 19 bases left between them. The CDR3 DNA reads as TGTGCCAGCAGCTTGTTGAGTTCCAGGGCGAAGAATGGCTACACCTTC. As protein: CASSLLSSRAKNGYTF.

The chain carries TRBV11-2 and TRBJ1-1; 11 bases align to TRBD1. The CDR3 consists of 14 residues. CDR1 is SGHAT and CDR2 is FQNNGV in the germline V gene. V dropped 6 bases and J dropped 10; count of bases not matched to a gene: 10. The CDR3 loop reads CASSKLDRGLVAFF. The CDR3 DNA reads TGTGCCAGCAGTAAACTGGACAGGGGGCTCGTAGCTTTCTTT.

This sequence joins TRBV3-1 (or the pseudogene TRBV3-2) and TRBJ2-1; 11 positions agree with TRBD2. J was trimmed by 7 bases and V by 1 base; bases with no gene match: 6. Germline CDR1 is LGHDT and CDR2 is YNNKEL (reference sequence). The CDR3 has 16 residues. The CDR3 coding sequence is TGTGCCAGCAGCCAAGCACGTACTAGCGGGAGTAATGAGCAGTTCTTC. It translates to CASSQARTSGSNEQFF.

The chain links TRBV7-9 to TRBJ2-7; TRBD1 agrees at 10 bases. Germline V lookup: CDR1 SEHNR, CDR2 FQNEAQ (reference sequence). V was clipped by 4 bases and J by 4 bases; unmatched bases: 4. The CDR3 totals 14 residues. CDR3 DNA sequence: TGTGCCAGCAGCTGGGGGACAGGGGATTACGAGCAGTACTTC. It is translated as CASSWGTGDYEQYF.

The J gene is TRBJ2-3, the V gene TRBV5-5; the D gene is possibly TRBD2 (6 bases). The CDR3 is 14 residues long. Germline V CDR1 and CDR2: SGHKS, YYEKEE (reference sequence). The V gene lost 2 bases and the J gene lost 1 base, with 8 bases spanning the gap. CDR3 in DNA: TGTGCCAGCAGCTTCCCTAGCGGCACAGATACGCAGTATTTT. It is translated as CASSFPSGTDTQYF.

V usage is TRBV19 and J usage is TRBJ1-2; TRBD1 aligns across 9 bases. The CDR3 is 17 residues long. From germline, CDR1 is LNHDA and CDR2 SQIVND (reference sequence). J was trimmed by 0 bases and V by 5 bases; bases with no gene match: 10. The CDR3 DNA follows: TGTGCCAGTAGTCTCGGGACAGGGATAGGGGCTAACTATGGCTACACCTTC. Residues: CASSLGTGIGANYGYTF.

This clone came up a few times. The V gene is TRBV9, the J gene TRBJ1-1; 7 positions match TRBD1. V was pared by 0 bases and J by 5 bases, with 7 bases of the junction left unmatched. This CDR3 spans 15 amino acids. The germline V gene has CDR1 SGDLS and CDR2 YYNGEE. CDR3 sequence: CASSVATGRDTEAFF. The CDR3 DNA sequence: TGTGCCAGCAGCGTAGCGACAGGGCGGGATACTGAAGCTTTCTTT.